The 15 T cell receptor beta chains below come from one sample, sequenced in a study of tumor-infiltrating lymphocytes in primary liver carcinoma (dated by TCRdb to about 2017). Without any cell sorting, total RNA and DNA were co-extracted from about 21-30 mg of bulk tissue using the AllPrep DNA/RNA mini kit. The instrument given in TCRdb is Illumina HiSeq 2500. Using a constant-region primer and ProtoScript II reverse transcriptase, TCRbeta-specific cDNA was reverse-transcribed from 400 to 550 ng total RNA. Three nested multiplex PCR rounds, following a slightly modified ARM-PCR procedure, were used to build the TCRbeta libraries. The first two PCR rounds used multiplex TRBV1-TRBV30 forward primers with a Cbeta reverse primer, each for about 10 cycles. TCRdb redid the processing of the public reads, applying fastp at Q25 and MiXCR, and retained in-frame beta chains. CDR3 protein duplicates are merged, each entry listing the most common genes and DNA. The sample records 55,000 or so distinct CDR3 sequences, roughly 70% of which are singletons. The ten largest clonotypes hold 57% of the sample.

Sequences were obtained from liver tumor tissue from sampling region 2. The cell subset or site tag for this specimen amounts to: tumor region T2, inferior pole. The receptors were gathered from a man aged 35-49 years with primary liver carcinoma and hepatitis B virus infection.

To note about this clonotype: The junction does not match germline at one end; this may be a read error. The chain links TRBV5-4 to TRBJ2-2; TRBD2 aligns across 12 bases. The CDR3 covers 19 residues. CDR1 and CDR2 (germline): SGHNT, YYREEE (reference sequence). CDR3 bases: TGTGCCAGTAGTGATCCGGGACTAGCGGGTTTCGTGAACACCGGGGAGCTTTTTTTT. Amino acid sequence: CASSDPGLAGFVNTGELFF. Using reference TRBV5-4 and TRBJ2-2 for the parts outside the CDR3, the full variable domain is ETGVTQSPTHLIKTRGQQVTLRCSSQSGHNTVSWYQQALGQGPQFIFQYYREEENGRGNFPPRFSGLQFPNYSSELNVNALELDDSALYLCASSDPGLAGFVNTGELFFGEGSRLTVL.

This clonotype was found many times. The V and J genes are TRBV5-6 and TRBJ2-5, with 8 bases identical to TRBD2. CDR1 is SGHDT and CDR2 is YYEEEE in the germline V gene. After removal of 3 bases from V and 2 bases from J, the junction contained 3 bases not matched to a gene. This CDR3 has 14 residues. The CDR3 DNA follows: TGTGCCAGCAGCTGGTCGGGAGGGCAAGAGACCCAGTACTTC. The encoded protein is CASSWSGGQETQYF.

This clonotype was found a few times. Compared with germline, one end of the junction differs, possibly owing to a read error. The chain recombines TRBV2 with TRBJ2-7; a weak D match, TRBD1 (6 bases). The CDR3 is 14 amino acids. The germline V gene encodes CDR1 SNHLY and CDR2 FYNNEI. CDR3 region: CAGSGQGSSYEQYF. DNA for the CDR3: TGTGCCGGCAGTGGCCAGGGGAGCTCCTACGAGCAGTACTTC.

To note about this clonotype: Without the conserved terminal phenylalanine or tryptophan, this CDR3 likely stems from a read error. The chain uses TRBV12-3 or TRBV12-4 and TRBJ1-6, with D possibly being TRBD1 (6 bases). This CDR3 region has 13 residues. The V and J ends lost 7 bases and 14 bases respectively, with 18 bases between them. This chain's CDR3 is CASTVTGFRALHL. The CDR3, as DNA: TGTGCCAGCACCGTTACAGGGTTTAGAGCCCTCCACTTA.

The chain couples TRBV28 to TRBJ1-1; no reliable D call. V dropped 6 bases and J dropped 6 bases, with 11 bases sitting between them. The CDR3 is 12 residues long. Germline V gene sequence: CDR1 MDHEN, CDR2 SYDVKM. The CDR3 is CASREIPPEAFF. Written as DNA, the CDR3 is TGTGCCAGCAGAGAAATTCCACCTGAAGCTTTCTTT.

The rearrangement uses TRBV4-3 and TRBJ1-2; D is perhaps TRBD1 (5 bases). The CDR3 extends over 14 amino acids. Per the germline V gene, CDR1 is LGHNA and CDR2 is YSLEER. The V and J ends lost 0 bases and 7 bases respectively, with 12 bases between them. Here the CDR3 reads CASSQDWPGPGYTF. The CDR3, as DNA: TGCGCCAGCAGCCAAGACTGGCCGGGGCCTGGCTACACCTTC.

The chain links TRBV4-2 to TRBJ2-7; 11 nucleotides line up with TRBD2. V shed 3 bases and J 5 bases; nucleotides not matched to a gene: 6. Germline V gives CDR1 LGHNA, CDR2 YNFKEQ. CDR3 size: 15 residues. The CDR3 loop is CASSHGTSGADEQYF. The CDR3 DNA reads TGTGCCAGCAGCCATGGGACTAGCGGAGCCGACGAGCAGTACTTC.

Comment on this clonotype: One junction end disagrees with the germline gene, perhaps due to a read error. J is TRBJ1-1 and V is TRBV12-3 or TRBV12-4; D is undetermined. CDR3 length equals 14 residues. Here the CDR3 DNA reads TGTGCCAGCAGCGCCGGTATCTTGAACACTGGAGCTTTCTTT. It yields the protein CASSAGILNTGAFF.

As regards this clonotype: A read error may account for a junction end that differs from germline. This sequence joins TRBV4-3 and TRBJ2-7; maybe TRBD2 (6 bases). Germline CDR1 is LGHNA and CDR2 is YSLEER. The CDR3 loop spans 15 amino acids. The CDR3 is CASRRDRETPYELYF. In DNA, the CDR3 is TGCGCCAGCAGACGAGATCGGGAGACTCCCTACGAGCTGTACTTC.

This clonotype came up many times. In DNA form, the CDR3 reads TGTGCCAGCAGTTCGGCAGGGCCGGCTTTCTTT. Protein sequence: CASSSAGPAFF. V and J are TRBV6-2 or TRBV6-3 and TRBJ1-1; the D gene is possibly TRBD1 (5 bases). Trimming stripped 4 bases from V and 11 bases from J, with 11 bases between. The germline CDR1 and CDR2 sequences are MNHEY and SVGEGT. The CDR3 extends over 11 amino acids.

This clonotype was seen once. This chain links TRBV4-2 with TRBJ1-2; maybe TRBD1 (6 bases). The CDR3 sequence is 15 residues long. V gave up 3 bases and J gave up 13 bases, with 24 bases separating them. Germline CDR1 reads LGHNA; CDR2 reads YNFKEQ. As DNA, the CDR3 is TGTGCCAGCAGCCACGATATGGGCAGGGGTGGCTGCTGCACCTTC. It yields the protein CASSHDMGRGGCCTF.

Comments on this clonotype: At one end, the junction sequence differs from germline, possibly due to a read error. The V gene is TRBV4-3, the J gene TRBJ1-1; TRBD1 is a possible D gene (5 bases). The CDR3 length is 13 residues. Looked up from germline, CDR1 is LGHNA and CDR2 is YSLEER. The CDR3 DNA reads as TGCGCCGGCAGCCAAGGGGAGAACACTGAAGCTTTCTTT. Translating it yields CAGSQGENTEAFF.

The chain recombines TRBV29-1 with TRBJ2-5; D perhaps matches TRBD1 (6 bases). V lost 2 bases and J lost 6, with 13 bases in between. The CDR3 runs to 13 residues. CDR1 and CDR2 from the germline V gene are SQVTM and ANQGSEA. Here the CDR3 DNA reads TGCAGCGTTGAAACTGGGGGCGGAAAGACCCAGTACTTC. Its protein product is CSVETGGGKTQYF.

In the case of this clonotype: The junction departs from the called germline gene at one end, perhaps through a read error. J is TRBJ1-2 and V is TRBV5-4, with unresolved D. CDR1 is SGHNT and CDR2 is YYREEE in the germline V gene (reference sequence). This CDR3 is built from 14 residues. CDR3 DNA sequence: TGTGCCAGCAGCTTGGGAGGGAGTTCCTATAGCTACACCTTC. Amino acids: CASSLGGSSYSYTF.

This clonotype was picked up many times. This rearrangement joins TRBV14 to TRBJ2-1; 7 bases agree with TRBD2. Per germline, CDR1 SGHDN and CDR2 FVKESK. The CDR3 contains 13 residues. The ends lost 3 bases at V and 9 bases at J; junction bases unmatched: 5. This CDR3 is CASSQLAGGEQFF. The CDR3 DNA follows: TGTGCCAGCAGCCAGTTAGCGGGTGGTGAGCAGTTCTTC.